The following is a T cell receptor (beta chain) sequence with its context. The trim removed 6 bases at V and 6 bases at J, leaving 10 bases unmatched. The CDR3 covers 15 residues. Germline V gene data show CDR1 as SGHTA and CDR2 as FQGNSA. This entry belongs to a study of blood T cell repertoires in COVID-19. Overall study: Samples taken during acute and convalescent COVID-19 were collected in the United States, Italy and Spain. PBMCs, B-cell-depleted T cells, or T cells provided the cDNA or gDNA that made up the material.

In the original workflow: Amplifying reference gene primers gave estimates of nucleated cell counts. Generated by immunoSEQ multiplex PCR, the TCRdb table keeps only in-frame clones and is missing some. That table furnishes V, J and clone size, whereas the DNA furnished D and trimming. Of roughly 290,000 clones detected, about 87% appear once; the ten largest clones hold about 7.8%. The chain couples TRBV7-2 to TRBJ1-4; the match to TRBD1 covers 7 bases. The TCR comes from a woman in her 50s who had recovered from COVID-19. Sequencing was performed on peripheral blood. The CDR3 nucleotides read TGTGCCAGCAGATTGGGCGGGACAGTACATGAAAAACTGTTTTTT. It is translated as CASRLGGTVHEKLFF.